Below, 13 T cell receptor beta chains from the same sample are listed, as sequenced in a study of shared T cell receptors in the human thymus. The protocol was immunoSEQ multiplex PCR, while the TCRdb copy is restricted to in-frame clones and leaves out a portion. The top ten clones hold over 0.008% of a sample with 500,000 to 750,000 clones, around nine tenths of them seen once. Separately, the same data were catalogued under a study of human thymus T cells.

The sequencing sample was made of thymocytes. The receptors come from a boy in the first two years of life with a congenital heart defect.

This chain connects TRBV5-6 to TRBJ2-3, with no clear D. CDR1 is SGHDT, CDR2 YYEEEE, per germline. The CDR3 has 13 amino acids. V lost 3 bases to trimming and J lost 2 bases, with 7 bases between them. The CDR3 nucleotides read TGTGCCAGCAGCTCCCAGATCACAGATACGCAGTATTTT. This sequence encodes CASSSQITDTQYF.

The chain uses TRBV12-5 and TRBJ2-2, with 7 nucleotides matching TRBD1. In germline, CDR1 is LGHNT, CDR2 FRNRAP. With V trimmed by 5 bases and J by 7 bases, 7 bases remained unmatched. This CDR3 has 14 residues. The CDR3 loop is CASGLDRSLGELFF. The DNA of the CDR3 is TGTGCTAGTGGTCTGGACAGGTCCCTCGGGGAGCTGTTTTTT.

The gene calls are TRBV2 and TRBJ2-3; TRBD2 is a possible D gene (5 bases). The germline CDR1 and CDR2 sequences are SNHLY and FYNNEI. CDR3 size: 15 residues. Trimming shortened V by 8 bases and J by 6 bases, and 21 bases separated the two germline ends. The chain's CDR3 is CASPQPEAAVDTQYF. The CDR3 DNA reads TGTGCCAGCCCCCAACCAGAGGCAGCGGTGGATACGCAGTATTTT.

The chain couples TRBV14 to TRBJ2-1; TRBD2 might be the D (6 bases). Germline values: CDR1 SGHDN, CDR2 FVKESK. The CDR3 runs 16 residues. V lost 4 bases and J lost 1, with 14 bases in between. The DNA for the CDR3 is TGTGCCAGCAGCCGGAGGGGCAGGACTTCCTACAATGAGCAGTTCTTC. It encodes CASSRRGRTSYNEQFF. Full variable domain (missing parts from reference TRBV14 and TRBJ2-1): EAGVTQFPSHSVIEKGQTVTLRCDPISGHDNLYWYRRVMGKEIKFLLHFVKESKQDESGMPNNRFLAERTGGTYSTLKVQPAELEDSGVYFCASSRRGRTSYNEQFFGPGTRLTVL.

The chain has TRBV11-3 and TRBJ2-1; weak D call: TRBD2 (6 bases). The germline V gene encodes CDR1 SGHNT and CDR2 YENEEA. There are 16 residues in the CDR3. Trimming removed 6 bases at V and 10 bases at J, with 25 bases between. CDR3 amino acids: CASSPRWGSLGGEQFF. The CDR3 region has the DNA TGTGCCAGCAGTCCGCGATGGGGGTCCCTGGGAGGCGAGCAGTTCTTC.

The chain has TRBV11-2 and TRBJ1-5, with D possibly TRBD1 on 6 matching bases. CDR1 and CDR2 from the germline V gene are SGHAT and FQNNGV. CDR3 length equals 15 residues. Trimming removed 1 base from V and 4 bases from J, with 11 bases in between. The CDR3 DNA sequence: TGTGCCAGCAGCTTAGCGGGGGGGCTAAATCAGCCCCAGCATTTT. Protein product: CASSLAGGLNQPQHF.

Here the CDR3 DNA reads TGCGCCAGCAGCTTCGACACGAAAAACGGCGAGCAGTACTTC. Translation: CASSFDTKNGEQYF. The chain employs TRBV5-1 and TRBJ2-7, with D uncertain. The CDR3 runs 14 residues. Germline assignment: CDR1 SGHRS and CDR2 YFSETQ. V lost 2 bases to trimming and J lost 6 bases, with 15 bases between them.

V is TRBV6-5 and J is TRBJ2-3; possibly TRBD2 for D (5 bases). Per the germline V gene, CDR1 is MNHEY and CDR2 is SVGAGI. The CDR3 runs 12 residues. V was clipped by 6 bases and J by 2 bases, with 6 bases between them. The CDR3 region is CASRTTTDTQYF. Here the CDR3 DNA reads TGTGCCAGCAGGACTACCACAGATACGCAGTATTTT.

The V and J genes are TRBV9 and TRBJ2-3, with a weak D call TRBD1 (6 bases). Trimming removed 2 bases at V and 0 bases at J, with 13 bases between. The CDR3 consists of 16 residues. The germline V gene encodes CDR1 SGDLS and CDR2 YYNGEE. Written as DNA, the CDR3 is TGTGCCAGCAGCGTCTCAGGGGACCCAAGCACAGATACGCAGTATTTT. Its protein is CASSVSGDPSTDTQYF.

V is TRBV5-4 and J is TRBJ1-1; 7 bases are a match to TRBD1. The J segment lost 1 base and the V segment lost 3 bases, leaving 18 bases of the junction unmatched. This CDR3 is built from 19 residues. Germline lookup yields CDR1 SGHNT and CDR2 YYREEE (reference sequence). This chain's CDR3 is CASSSFVGRQGLGNTEAFF. The CDR3 DNA reads as TGTGCCAGCAGCTCCTTTGTGGGGCGACAGGGTTTGGGGAACACTGAAGCTTTCTTT.

Only a few counts were recorded for this clone. The chain combines TRBV18 with TRBJ1-3; D is unresolved. Trimming cost V 3 bases and J 4 bases, with 16 bases left between them. Germline values: CDR1 KGHSH, CDR2 LQKENI. This CDR3 has 16 amino acids. The CDR3 region is CASSPDLRRGGNTIYF. The CDR3 DNA reads as TGTGCCAGCTCACCCGACCTGAGGAGAGGAGGAAACACCATATATTTT.

The V and J genes are TRBV7-2 and TRBJ2-7; 8 bases line up with TRBD2. Trimming removed 10 bases from V and 3 bases from J; junction bases left unmatched: 8. Germline CDR1 SGHTA, CDR2 FQGNSA. This CDR3 is built from 13 residues. In DNA, the CDR3 is TGTGCCATACCCGGGAGGGGGTACTACGAGCAGTACTTC. Translation gives CAIPGRGYYEQYF. Based on the CDR3 plus reference TRBV7-2 and TRBJ2-7, the full variable domain is GAGVSQSPSNKVTEKGKDVELRCDPISGHTALYWYRQSLGQGLEFLIYFQGNSAPDKSGLPSDRFSAERTGGSVSTLTIQRTQQEDSAVYLCAIPGRGYYEQYFGPGTRLTVT.

The genes are TRBV25-1 and TRBJ2-1; D is perhaps TRBD2 (6 bases). The CDR3 has 16 amino acids. Germline V gives CDR1 MGHDK, CDR2 SYGVNS. Trimming took off 6 bases at V and 5 bases at J, with 20 bases between the two ends. CDR3 DNA: TGTGCCAGCAGGCCCCCGGGTAAGACGGGGGACAATGAGCAGTTCTTC. Protein: CASRPPGKTGDNEQFF.